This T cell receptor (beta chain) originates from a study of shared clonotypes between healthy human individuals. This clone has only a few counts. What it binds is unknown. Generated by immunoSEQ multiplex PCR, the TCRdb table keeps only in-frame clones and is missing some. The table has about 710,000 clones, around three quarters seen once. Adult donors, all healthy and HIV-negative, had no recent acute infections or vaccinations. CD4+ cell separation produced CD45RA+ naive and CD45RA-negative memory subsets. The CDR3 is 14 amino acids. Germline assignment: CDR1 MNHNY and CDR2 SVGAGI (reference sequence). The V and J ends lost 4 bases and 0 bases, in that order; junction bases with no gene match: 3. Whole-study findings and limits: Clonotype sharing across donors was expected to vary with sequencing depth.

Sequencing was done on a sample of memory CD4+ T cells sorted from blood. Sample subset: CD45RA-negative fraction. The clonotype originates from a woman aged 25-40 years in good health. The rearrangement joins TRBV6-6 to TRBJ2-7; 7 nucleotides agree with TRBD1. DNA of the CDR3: TGTGCCAGCAGTTCGGGGACAGCCTCCTACGAGCAGTACTTC. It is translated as CASSSGTASYEQYF.